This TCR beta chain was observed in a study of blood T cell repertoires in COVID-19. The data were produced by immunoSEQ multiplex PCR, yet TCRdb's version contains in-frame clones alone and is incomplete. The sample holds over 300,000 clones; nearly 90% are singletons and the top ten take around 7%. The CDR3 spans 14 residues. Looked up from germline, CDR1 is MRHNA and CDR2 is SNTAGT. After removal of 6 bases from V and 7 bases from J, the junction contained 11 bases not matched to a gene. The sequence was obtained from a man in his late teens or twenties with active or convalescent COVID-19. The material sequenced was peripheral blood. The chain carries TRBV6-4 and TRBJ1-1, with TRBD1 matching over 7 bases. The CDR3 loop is CASSKTGSAGEAFF. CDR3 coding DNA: TGTGCCAGCAGCAAGACAGGGTCGGCCGGTGAAGCTTTCTTT.